One sample yielded the 26 T cell receptor beta chains listed below, sequenced in a study of shared clonotypes between healthy human individuals. TCRdb's copy holds only in-frame clones and misses some; the assay was immunoSEQ multiplex PCR. The data show over 400,000 clones, 78% seen once. The source material was PBMCs. Receptor source: a woman aged 40 to 55 in good health. Some clones in this sample may be carry-over from other donors' samples.

J is TRBJ1-4 and V is TRBV6-6; D not certain. Trimming cost V 2 bases and J 7 bases, with 2 bases left between them. The CDR3 loop spans 11 amino acids. Germline loops: CDR1 MNHNY, CDR2 SVGAGI (reference sequence). CDR3 sequence: CASSYGEKLFF. DNA for the CDR3: TGTGCCAGCAGTTACGGTGAAAAACTGTTTTTT.

V is TRBV9 and J is TRBJ1-6; TRBD1 matches 7 bases. The V and J ends lost 2 bases and 8 bases, in that order; junction bases with no gene match: 7. The length of the CDR3 is 15 residues. Germline loops: CDR1 SGDLS, CDR2 YYNGEE. The CDR3 reads CASSVWDSGDSPLHF. In DNA form, the CDR3 reads TGTGCCAGCAGCGTCTGGGACAGCGGGGATTCACCCCTCCACTTT.

The chain uses TRBV7-2 and TRBJ1-1; D is unresolved. V dropped 0 bases and J dropped 4 bases, with 9 bases sitting between them. This CDR3 region has 14 residues. The germline V gene has CDR1 SGHTA and CDR2 FQGNSA. The chain's CDR3 is CASSLARGSTEAFF. The CDR3 DNA reads TGTGCCAGCAGCTTAGCGCGGGGAAGCACTGAAGCTTTCTTT.

The V call is TRBV6-1, the J call TRBJ1-4; TRBD1 agrees at 9 bases. This CDR3 comprises 14 residues. The V and J ends lost 7 bases and 8 bases, in that order; junction bases with no gene match: 8. Per germline, CDR1 MNHNS and CDR2 SASEGT. CDR3 sequence reads: CASTLGTGREKLFF. CDR3 nucleotide sequence: TGTGCCAGCACCTTGGGGACAGGGAGGGAAAAACTGTTTTTT.

The chain has TRBV7-8 and TRBJ1-5; TRBD1 agrees at 7 bases. Germline assignment: CDR1 SGHVS and CDR2 FQNEAQ. The CDR3 extends over 13 amino acids. The V and J ends lost 2 bases and 13 bases, in that order; junction bases with no gene match: 8. CDR3: CASSLQEGGTQHF. DNA of the CDR3: TGTGCCAGCAGCTTACAGGAAGGGGGCACTCAGCATTTT.

Concerning this clone: The sample contains more than one DNA sequence encoding this CDR3. CDR3 nucleotide sequence: TGTGCCACCAGCAGAGATTCAGGGCCCGGCGCTGAAGCTTTCTTT. As protein: CATSRDSGPGAEAFF. The chain employs TRBV15 and TRBJ1-1; D is perhaps TRBD1 (5 bases). Germline V gives CDR1 LNHNV, CDR2 YYDKDF (reference sequence). With 0 bases removed from V and 6 bases from J, the gap between germline ends came to 14 bases. The CDR3 contains 15 residues.

This clone has a count of ten or more. Other DNA sequences in this specimen translate into the identical CDR3. The CDR3 region is CSAGTAHSWDGYTF. The CDR3 bases are TGCAGCGCTGGGACAGCGCACTCATGGGATGGCTACACCTTC. The chain joins TRBV29-1 to TRBJ1-2, with 7 bases identical to TRBD1. The CDR3 spans 14 residues. V gave up 7 bases and J gave up 6 bases; unmatched junction bases: 14. Germline V gene sequence: CDR1 SQVTM, CDR2 ANQGSEA.

This rearrangement joins TRBV10-3 to TRBJ2-2, with D possibly matching TRBD2 (6 bases). The CDR3 is 16 residues long. CDR1 is ENHRY, CDR2 SYGVKD, per germline. V lost 0 bases and J lost 5, with 13 bases in between. CDR3 bases: TGTGCCATCAGTGAGTCGAATAGCGGTGGTACCGGGGAGCTGTTTTTT. Its protein product is CAISESNSGGTGELFF.

V usage is TRBV7-3 and J usage is TRBJ2-5; D uncertain. The closer fit of TRBJ2-7 to the DNA end suggests the J call may be wrong. Germline V gene data show CDR1 as SGHTA and CDR2 as FQGTGA. The CDR3 contains 13 residues. In DNA, the CDR3 is TGTGCCAGCTCTGGTGGCCCCCGCTACGAGCAGTACTTC. Protein: CASSGGPRYEQYF.

The J gene is TRBJ1-2, the V gene TRBV2; TRBD1 agrees at 11 bases. The germline gives CDR1 SNHLY, CDR2 FYNNEI. CDR3 length: 15 amino acids. The ends lost 4 bases at V and 8 bases at J; junction bases unmatched: 9. CDR3 loop: CASSGPGQGAQGYTF. The CDR3 DNA reads as TGTGCCAGCAGTGGCCCCGGACAGGGGGCTCAGGGCTACACCTTC.

The chain is built from TRBV11-2 and TRBJ1-5; possible D gene TRBD1, 5 bases. Germline V gene sequence: CDR1 SGHAT, CDR2 FQNNGV. V was clipped by 5 bases and J by 6 bases, with 11 bases between them. There are 13 residues in the CDR3. CDR3 DNA: TGTGCCAGCAGCCAAGGGGACGGTCAGCCCCAGCATTTT. It encodes CASSQGDGQPQHF.

This chain connects TRBV7-2 to TRBJ1-1, with 8 bases that match TRBD1. The CDR3 totals 13 residues. Trimming removed 4 bases from V and 7 bases from J; junction bases left unmatched: 5. The germline CDR1 and CDR2 sequences are SGHTA and FQGNSA. The CDR3 DNA reads TGTGCCAGCAGCTCGGACAGGGATAATGAAGCTTTCTTT. Its protein is CASSSDRDNEAFF.

The chain carries TRBV28 and TRBJ1-2, with 7 bases lining up with TRBD1. Trimming removed 4 bases from V and 2 bases from J; junction bases left unmatched: 7. Germline V gene lookup returns CDR1 MDHEN and CDR2 SYDVKM. The CDR3 consists of 15 residues. The CDR3 DNA is TGTGCCAGCAGTTCCGGACAGGAAAGGAACTATGGCTACACCTTC. Encoded protein: CASSSGQERNYGYTF.

This sequence joins TRBV15 and TRBJ1-5, with 8 bases that match TRBD1. CDR1 LNHNV and CDR2 YYDKDF come from the germline V gene (reference sequence). The V segment lost 5 bases and the J segment 6 bases; nucleotides outside the gene matches: 12. The CDR3 covers 16 residues. The CDR3 sequence: CATSQGDRLQGQPQHF. CDR3 bases: TGTGCCACCAGCCAAGGGGACAGGCTACAGGGTCAGCCCCAGCATTTT.

V is TRBV5-8 and J is TRBJ1-3; tentatively, D is TRBD1 (5 bases). CDR3 length equals 16 residues. V was shortened by 0 bases and J by 1 base, with 11 bases between the two germline ends. Germline V CDR1 and CDR2: SGHTS, YDEGEE. In DNA, the CDR3 is TGTGCCAGCAGCTTGGCCGGAGGGGTTTCTGGAAACACCATATATTTT. It encodes CASSLAGGVSGNTIYF.

The chain uses TRBV11-1 and TRBJ2-1, with 8 bases aligning to TRBD2. With 3 bases clipped from V and 0 bases from J, the junction kept 4 bases outside the gene matches. Germline CDR1 is SGHAT and CDR2 is FQDESV (reference sequence). The CDR3 contains 16 residues. The DNA for the CDR3 is TGTGCCAGCAGCTTCGGACTAGCCCCCTCCTACAATGAGCAGTTCTTC. Protein: CASSFGLAPSYNEQFF.

The chain has TRBV2 and TRBJ2-5, with 9 bases aligning to TRBD1. The CDR3 runs 15 residues. V shed 3 bases and J 2 bases; nucleotides not matched to a gene: 4. Per germline, CDR1 SNHLY and CDR2 FYNNEI. The CDR3 loop is CASSEDRGLQETQYF. The CDR3 DNA is TGTGCCAGCAGTGAGGACAGGGGCTTACAAGAGACCCAGTACTTC.

The V and J genes are TRBV6-5 and TRBJ1-5, with 7 positions matching TRBD1. Germline assignment: CDR1 MNHEY and CDR2 SVGAGI. V lost 5 bases, J lost 4 bases, and 8 bases stayed unmatched. This CDR3 contains 15 residues. The DNA of the CDR3 is TGTGCCAGCAGTCCCTGGACAGGAGAGAATCAGCCCCAGCATTTT. Translated, it gives CASSPWTGENQPQHF.

This clone turned up a few times. The J gene is TRBJ1-1, the V gene TRBV5-1; D perhaps matches TRBD1 (5 bases). Trimming removed 6 bases from V and 4 bases from J, with 13 bases in between. This CDR3 region has 13 residues. CDR1 is SGHRS, CDR2 YFSETQ, per germline. CDR3 nucleotides: TGCGCCAGCAAGGAGATCCAGGGCACTGAAGCTTTCTTT. It yields the protein CASKEIQGTEAFF. The full variable domain, in which reference TRBV5-1 and TRBJ1-1 provide the parts outside the CDR3, is KAGVTQTPRYLIKTRGQQVTLSCSPISGHRSVSWYQQTPGQGLQFLFEYFSETQRNKGNFPGRFSGRQFSNSRSEMNVSTLELGDSALYLCASKEIQGTEAFFGQGTRLTVV.

In its sample, this clone was seen a few times. The V call is TRBV2, the J call TRBJ1-2; no clear D gene. Per germline, CDR1 SNHLY and CDR2 FYNNEI. CDR3 length equals 14 residues. The V end was cut by 3 bases, the J end by 4 bases, with 12 bases between. CDR3 loop: CASSESSVTYGYTF. CDR3 DNA sequence: TGTGCCAGCAGTGAGAGCTCTGTTACCTATGGCTACACCTTC. Filled out from reference TRBV2 and TRBJ1-2, the complete variable domain reads EPEVTQTPSHQVTQMGQEVILRCVPISNHLYFYWYRQILGQKVEFLVSFYNNEISEKSEIFDDQFSVERPDGSNFTLKIRSTKLEDSAMYFCASSESSVTYGYTFGSGTRLTVV.

CDR3: CASRLRAFAYEQYF. In DNA form, the CDR3 reads TGTGCCAGCAGGCTACGGGCCTTCGCCTACGAGCAGTACTTC. V is TRBV27 and J is TRBJ2-7; no firm D call. The V gene lost 6 bases and the J gene lost 2 bases, with 14 bases spanning the gap. The CDR3 loop spans 14 amino acids. Germline assignment: CDR1 MNHEY and CDR2 SMNVEV (reference sequence).

The chain combines TRBV14 with TRBJ2-2, with D perhaps TRBD2 (6 bases). CDR1 is SGHDN, CDR2 FVKESK, per germline. The length of the CDR3 is 18 residues. V lost 2 bases to trimming and J lost 2 bases, with 18 bases between them. CDR3 protein: CASSQKGRDSYNTGELFF. DNA of the CDR3: TGTGCCAGCAGCCAAAAAGGGCGGGACTCCTATAACACCGGGGAGCTGTTTTTT.

The genes are TRBV11-2 and TRBJ1-1; unclear D gene. Germline lookup yields CDR1 SGHAT and CDR2 FQNNGV. The V end was cut by 2 bases, the J end by 1 base, with 8 bases between. This CDR3 is built from 14 residues. CDR3 DNA: TGTGCCAGCAGCTTATGGGCCGAGAACACTGAAGCTTTCTTT. As protein: CASSLWAENTEAFF.

J is TRBJ2-3 and V is TRBV6-1; 13 bases are a match to TRBD2. Germline values: CDR1 MNHNS, CDR2 SASEGT. V was pared by 3 bases and J by 1 base, with 4 bases of the junction left unmatched. The length of the CDR3 is 17 residues. The DNA for the CDR3 is TGTGCCAGCAGTGACCCCGGACTAGCGGGAGGCACAGATACGCAGTATTTT. Protein product: CASSDPGLAGGTDTQYF.

The chain combines TRBV28 with TRBJ1-2; 7 bases line up with TRBD1. The CDR3 is 15 residues long. V dropped 2 bases and J dropped 0; count of bases not matched to a gene: 3. The germline V gene has CDR1 MDHEN and CDR2 SYDVKM. CDR3 DNA sequence: TGTGCCAGCAGTTTACAGGGGGTACCTAACTATGGCTACACCTTC. It is translated as CASSLQGVPNYGYTF.

CDR3 protein: CSVGLASYEQYF. The CDR3 DNA reads TGCAGCGTTGGGCTAGCTTCCTACGAGCAGTACTTC. The gene calls are TRBV29-1 and TRBJ2-7; D possibly corresponds to TRBD2 (5 bases). The germline V gene encodes CDR1 SQVTM and CDR2 ANQGSEA. Trimming removed 4 bases at V and 1 base at J, with 8 bases between. This CDR3 has 12 residues.